This TCR beta chain was sequenced during a study of blood T cell repertoires in COVID-19. Study context: The United States, Italy and Spain provided the acute and convalescent COVID-19 samples. T cells, B-cell-depleted T cells, or PBMCs supplied cDNA or gDNA.

Per the original methods: By means of reference gene primer amplification, nucleated cell counts were estimated. Clones were sequenced by immunoSEQ multiplex PCR, and TCRdb holds only the in-frame ones, with some missing. V, J and clone size are taken as reported in that table, and D and trimming were inferred from the DNA itself. Seen here are some 240,000 clones, 80% observed once, and the top ten hold over 7%. Per germline, CDR1 LNHDA and CDR2 SQIVND (reference sequence). CDR3 length equals 13 residues. The trim removed 7 bases at V and 8 bases at J, leaving 7 bases unmatched. The chain recombines TRBV19 with TRBJ2-1, with 8 bases matching TRBD1. This receptor was identified in a woman in her 70s with acute or convalescent COVID-19. Sequenced: peripheral blood. The CDR3 is CASNSGQGYEQFF. The CDR3 DNA is TGTGCCAGTAACTCCGGACAGGGCTATGAGCAGTTCTTC. Full variable domain (outside the CDR3, taken from reference TRBV19 and TRBJ2-1): DGGITQSPKYLFRKEGQNVTLSCEQNLNHDAMYWYRQDPGQGLRLIYYSQIVNDFQKGDIAEGYSVSREKKESFPLTVTSAQKNPTAFYLCASNSGQGYEQFFGPGTRLTVL.